These 30 T cell receptor beta chains were all obtained from the same sample, sequenced in a study of OX40 agonist ivuxolimab in advanced cancers. The data were produced by immunoSEQ multiplex PCR, yet TCRdb's version contains in-frame clones alone and is incomplete. The table lists 26,000 or so clones, roughly 90% of them singletons. The sample was CD4+ or CD8+ T cells sorted from blood, taken in a trial of the OX40 agonist ivuxolimab. These receptors came from an adult with an advanced solid tumor such as melanoma, head and neck, liver or kidney cancer.

The rearrangement joins TRBV19 to TRBJ2-1; the D is unclear. V was shortened by 6 bases and J by 8 bases, with 14 bases between the two germline ends. Germline V gives CDR1 LNHDA, CDR2 SQIVND (reference sequence). The CDR3 consists of 13 residues. The CDR3 nucleotides read TGTGCCAGTAGGCCCCCCCGGATCGATGAGCAGTTCTTC. This translates into CASRPPRIDEQFF. Full variable domain (missing parts from reference TRBV19 and TRBJ2-1): DGGITQSPKYLFRKEGQNVTLSCEQNLNHDAMYWYRQDPGQGLRLIYYSQIVNDFQKGDIAEGYSVSREKKESFPLTVTSAQKNPTAFYLCASRPPRIDEQFFGPGTRLTVL.

CDR3 sequence (DNA): TGTGCCTGGATCTTACTACCTCAGGCCATCTGGGATCAGCCCCAGCATTTT. Residues: CAWILLPQAIWDQPQHF. The V call is TRBV30, the J call TRBJ1-5; no clear D. The germline CDR1 and CDR2 sequences are GTSNPN and SVGIG (reference sequence). The CDR3 runs 17 residues. V gave up 4 bases and J gave up 5 bases, with 24 bases separating them. Filled out from reference TRBV30 and TRBJ1-5, the complete variable domain reads SQTIHQWPATLVQPVGSPLSLECTVEGTSNPNLYWYRQAAGRGLQLLFYSVGIGQISSEVPQNLSASRPQDRQFILSSKKLLLSDSGFYLCAWILLPQAIWDQPQHFGDGTRLSIL.

V and J are TRBV9 and TRBJ1-2; D unresolved. The V gene's germline CDR1 is SGDLS and CDR2 YYNGEE. There are 14 residues in the CDR3. The V end lost 0 bases, the J end lost 8 bases, and 14 bases lay between the germline ends. The CDR3 loop is CASSVARGEYGYTF. CDR3 sequence (DNA): TGTGCCAGCAGCGTAGCCCGTGGGGAATACGGCTACACCTTC. The full variable domain, rest sourced from reference TRBV9 and TRBJ1-2, is DSGVTQTPKHLITATGQRVTLRCSPRSGDLSVYWYQQSLDQGLQFLIQYYNGEERAKGNILERFSAQQFPDLHSELNLSSLELGDSALYFCASSVARGEYGYTFGSGTRLTVV.

In this sample, this clone turned up once. In DNA form, the CDR3 reads TGTGCCAGCAGCTTGGGCCGGATTAGCAATCAGCCCCAGCATTTT. Residues: CASSLGRISNQPQHF. The genes are TRBV7-8 and TRBJ1-5, with no clear D. CDR1 SGHVS and CDR2 FQNEAQ come from the germline V gene. CDR3 length equals 15 residues. V was shortened by 3 bases and J by 0 bases, with 9 bases between the two germline ends.

The chain has TRBV6-1 and TRBJ2-5; D is perhaps TRBD1 (6 bases). This CDR3 contains 17 residues. Between the trimmed V and J ends, which lost 2 bases and 10 bases, there was a span of 26 bases. CDR1 is MNHNS, CDR2 SASEGT, per germline. CDR3 sequence reads: CASSERLVQGQTGNQYF. CDR3 bases: TGTGCCAGCAGTGAACGGCTCGTCCAGGGACAAACAGGGAACCAGTACTTC.

This chain links TRBV5-4 with TRBJ2-3, with a tentative D call TRBD2 (6 bases). The CDR3 length is 12 residues. With 4 bases removed from V and 8 bases from J, the gap between germline ends came to 11 bases. Germline values: CDR1 SGHNT, CDR2 YYREEE (reference sequence). Here the CDR3 reads CASSPPGVTQYF. Written as DNA, the CDR3 is TGTGCCAGCAGCCCCCCGGGGGTTACGCAGTATTTT.

The CDR3 DNA is TGCGCCAGCAGTGAGTCGTCCGAATACGAGCAGTACTTC. This gives the protein CASSESSEYEQYF. This chain uses TRBV10-2 with TRBJ2-7; no definite D call. The V end was cut by 0 bases, the J end by 4 bases, with 7 bases between. The germline CDR1 and CDR2 sequences are WSHSY and SAAADI. The CDR3 is 13 residues long.

A word on this clone: Its ends do not fully match the called genes, so a read error is possible. The V gene is TRBV30, the J gene TRBJ2-5; 7 nucleotides agree with TRBD1. This CDR3 has 13 residues. Germline-derived CDR1 and CDR2 are GTSNPN and SVGIG (reference sequence). The CDR3 DNA sequence: TGTGCCTGGGCTTCCGGGCAGGGGGTCGAGGAGGACTTC. Translation: CAWASGQGVEEDF.

Of note for this clone: The same CDR3 arises from other DNA sequences in this sample as well. The gene calls are TRBV7-9 and TRBJ1-2; weak D call: TRBD1 (5 bases). Germline loops: CDR1 SEHNR, CDR2 FQNEAQ (reference sequence). CDR3 length: 13 residues. With 4 bases removed from V and 4 bases from J, the gap between germline ends came to 10 bases. In DNA form, the CDR3 reads TGTGCCAGCAGCTCCGACAGATCCTATGGCTACACCTTC. Protein product: CASSSDRSYGYTF.

The rearrangement links TRBV7-9 to TRBJ2-2; TRBD2 matches at 12 bases. This CDR3 is built from 18 residues. Germline lookup yields CDR1 SEHNR and CDR2 FQNEAQ (reference sequence). The V gene end was trimmed by 6 bases and the J gene end by 2 bases; junction bases not matched to a gene: 10. The CDR3 loop reads CASRVVGGLAGNTGELFF. CDR3 bases: TGTGCCAGCAGAGTCGTCGGGGGACTAGCGGGCAACACCGGGGAGCTGTTTTTT.

V is TRBV6-1 and J is TRBJ1-2; D is uncertain. V was trimmed by 2 bases and J by 5 bases, leaving 18 bases between them. The germline V gene has CDR1 MNHNS and CDR2 SASEGT. This CDR3 contains 16 residues. CDR3 sequence: CASSERVVAPIYGYTF. For the CDR3, the DNA is TGTGCCAGCAGTGAACGGGTAGTAGCCCCAATATATGGCTACACCTTC.

This chain uses TRBV9 with TRBJ2-7; TRBD1 or TRBD2 may be the D gene (6 bases each). This CDR3 has 15 residues. From germline, CDR1 is SGDLS and CDR2 YYNGEE. V shed 4 bases and J shed 0 bases, with 14 bases lying between them. The CDR3, as DNA: TGTGCCAGCAGCCAGAGGGGGGACCCCTCCTACGAGCAGTACTTC. It is translated as CASSQRGDPSYEQYF.

CDR3 in amino acids: CASSQDGQGAYEQYF. CDR3 bases: TGCGCCAGCAGCCAAGATGGGCAGGGGGCCTACGAGCAGTACTTC. The rearrangement links TRBV4-1 to TRBJ2-7; 7 bases align to TRBD1. V shed 0 bases, J shed 2 bases, and the junction held 4 bases outside the gene matches. Germline CDR1 reads MGHRA; CDR2 reads YSYEKL. The CDR3 consists of 15 residues.

The chain combines TRBV12-5 with TRBJ2-5; 7 bases map to TRBD2. The CDR3 has 13 residues. The J segment lost 3 bases and the V segment lost 8 bases, leaving 6 bases of the junction unmatched. Per germline, CDR1 LGHNT and CDR2 FRNRAP. CDR3 sequence: CASSSRGEETQYF. CDR3 bases: TGTGCTAGTTCCAGTCGGGGGGAAGAGACCCAGTACTTC. Full variable domain (outside the CDR3, taken from reference TRBV12-5 and TRBJ2-5): DARVTQTPRHKVTEMGQEVTMRCQPILGHNTVFWYRQTMMQGLELLAYFRNRAPLDDSGMPKDRFSAEMPDATLATLKIQPSEPRDSAVYFCASSSRGEETQYFGPGTRLLVL.

This clone was seen only once. V gene TRBV27 combines with J gene TRBJ2-7; D is undetermined. V lost 6 bases and J 6 bases, leaving 18 bases between the germline ends. CDR3 length equals 14 residues. Germline-derived CDR1 and CDR2 are MNHEY and SMNVEV (reference sequence). The CDR3 protein is CASSPLTDYLEQYF. In nucleotides, the CDR3 is TGTGCCAGCAGCCCCCTTACTGATTATCTCGAGCAGTACTTC.

This chain uses TRBV7-9 with TRBJ2-7, with D maybe TRBD2 (6 bases). From germline, CDR1 is SEHNR and CDR2 FQNEAQ (reference sequence). This CDR3 comprises 16 residues. Trimming left V 1 base short and J 2 bases short, with 15 bases between. The CDR3: CASSLGVGGRTYEQYF. For the CDR3, the DNA is TGTGCCAGCAGCTTAGGGGTCGGGGGACGAACCTACGAGCAGTACTTC.

This rearrangement joins TRBV7-9 to TRBJ2-2; D not certain. From germline, CDR1 is SEHNR and CDR2 FQNEAQ (reference sequence). The V end lost 7 bases, the J end lost 0 bases, and 6 bases lay between the germline ends. The CDR3 covers 13 residues. CDR3: CASTNSNTGELFF. In DNA form, the CDR3 reads TGTGCCAGCACTAACTCGAACACCGGGGAGCTGTTTTTT. Drawing the rest from reference TRBV7-9 and TRBJ2-2, the complete variable domain is DTGVSQNPRHKITKRGQNVTFRCDPISEHNRLYWYRQTLGQGPEFLTYFQNEAQLEKSRLLSDRFSAERPKGSFSTLEIQRTEQGDSAMYLCASTNSNTGELFFGEGSRLTVL.

CDR3 in amino acids: CASSPRTGKNTDTQYF. In DNA, the CDR3 is TGTGCCAGCAGCCCGCGGACAGGAAAAAATACAGATACGCAGTATTTT. V is TRBV7-9 and J is TRBJ2-3, with TRBD1 matching over 7 bases. CDR3 length: 16 residues. Germline V lookup: CDR1 SEHNR, CDR2 FQNEAQ (reference sequence). Trimming at V came to 5 bases and at J to 3 bases, leaving 11 bases not matched to a gene.

This rearrangement joins TRBV27 to TRBJ2-1, with TRBD2 matching over 8 bases. Germline CDR1 reads MNHEY; CDR2 reads SMNVEV (reference sequence). The CDR3 loop spans 15 amino acids. V dropped 2 bases and J dropped 6; count of bases not matched to a gene: 6. The CDR3, as DNA: TGTGCCAGCAGTTTACGGGGGGGGCCCCCCAATGAGCAGTTCTTC. Its translation is CASSLRGGPPNEQFF.

The chain has TRBV5-6 and TRBJ1-5, with 7 bases lining up with TRBD1. The CDR3 contains 15 residues. V shed 5 bases and J 5 bases; nucleotides not matched to a gene: 10. Germline assignment: CDR1 SGHDT and CDR2 YYEEEE. DNA for the CDR3: TGTGCCAGCAGTGAAGCTGTAGGGGGCCATCAGCCCCAGCATTTT. Translating gives CASSEAVGGHQPQHF. The full variable domain, in which reference TRBV5-6 and TRBJ1-5 provide the parts outside the CDR3, is DAGVTQSPTHLIKTRGQQVTLRCSPKSGHDTVSWYQQALGQGPQFIFQYYEEEERQRGNFPDRFSGHQFPNYSSELNVNALLLGDSALYLCASSEAVGGHQPQHFGDGTRLSIL.

The gene calls are TRBV6-5 and TRBJ2-7; D unclear. The CDR3 is 13 amino acids. The V gene's germline CDR1 is MNHEY and CDR2 SVGAGI. The V gene lost 2 bases and the J gene lost 0 bases, with 5 bases spanning the gap. This chain's CDR3 is CASSYPNSYEQYF. The CDR3, as DNA: TGTGCCAGCAGTTACCCCAACTCCTACGAGCAGTACTTC.

The V gene is TRBV7-9, the J gene TRBJ1-1, with D unresolved. The germline V and J ends were trimmed by 1 base and 0 bases, with 12 bases remaining between them. Germline CDR1 is SEHNR and CDR2 is FQNEAQ (reference sequence). This CDR3 spans 16 amino acids. The CDR3, as DNA: TGTGCCAGCAGCTTAGGAGTTAAGGTGATGAACACTGAAGCTTTCTTT. Its translation: CASSLGVKVMNTEAFF.

V and J are TRBV28 and TRBJ1-5; TRBD1 matches 8 bases. The germline CDR1 and CDR2 sequences are MDHEN and SYDVKM. J lost 6 bases, V lost 1 base, and 8 bases had no gene match. This CDR3 spans 16 amino acids. CDR3 nucleotide sequence: TGTGCCAGCAGTTTATATGACAGGGGAGAAGGTCAGCCCCAGCATTTT. Encoded protein: CASSLYDRGEGQPQHF.

This chain uses TRBV7-9 with TRBJ2-7; 9 bases match TRBD1. The CDR3 is 14 amino acids. Germline V lookup: CDR1 SEHNR, CDR2 FQNEAQ (reference sequence). V lost 1 base, J lost 2 bases, and 0 bases stayed unmatched. CDR3 sequence: CASSLGTGAYEQYF. CDR3 sequence (DNA): TGTGCCAGCAGCTTAGGGACAGGGGCCTACGAGCAGTACTTC.

V usage is TRBV27 and J usage is TRBJ2-6, with D possibly matching TRBD2 (5 bases). This CDR3 contains 13 residues. Germline CDR1 reads MNHEY; CDR2 reads SMNVEV (reference sequence). The germline V and J ends were trimmed by 7 bases and 4 bases, with 8 bases remaining between them. The CDR3 bases are TGTGCCAGCACGATAGCGGGGGCCAACGTCCTGACTTTC. It encodes CASTIAGANVLTF. The full variable domain, with the rest looked up from reference TRBV27 and TRBJ2-6, is EAQVTQNPRYLITVTGKKLTVTCSQNMNHEYMSWYRQDPGLGLRQIYYSMNVEVTDKGDVPEGYKVSRKEKRNFPLILESPSPNQTSLYFCASTIAGANVLTFGAGSRLTVL.

The sample holds one count of this clone. This chain links TRBV27 with TRBJ1-2; D perhaps matches TRBD1 (6 bases). CDR3 length: 14 residues. The V gene lost 1 base and the J gene lost 2 bases, with 8 bases spanning the gap. CDR1 is MNHEY and CDR2 is SMNVEV in the germline V gene (reference sequence). The CDR3 reads CASSLLTGNYGYTF. In DNA form, the CDR3 reads TGTGCCAGCAGTTTATTAACAGGGAACTATGGCTACACCTTC.

This chain uses TRBV9 with TRBJ1-2; maybe TRBD1 (5 bases). V was trimmed by 3 bases and J by 0 bases, leaving 12 bases between them. Germline lookup yields CDR1 SGDLS and CDR2 YYNGEE. This CDR3 is built from 15 residues. The CDR3 protein is CASSDLREANYGYTF. Here the CDR3 DNA reads TGTGCCAGCAGCGATCTCAGGGAAGCTAACTATGGCTACACCTTC.

The V call is TRBV4-3, the J call TRBJ1-6; D not certain. This CDR3 region has 14 residues. V lost 0 bases to trimming and J lost 9 bases, with 9 bases between them. Germline CDR1 and CDR2: LGHNA and YSLEER. Here the CDR3 reads CASSQDQNFSPLHF. The CDR3 bases are TGCGCCAGCAGCCAAGATCAGAACTTTTCACCCCTCCACTTT.

This rearrangement joins TRBV6-1 to TRBJ2-3; a weak D match, TRBD2 (6 bases). The CDR3 loop spans 17 amino acids. Trimming cost V 4 bases and J 0 bases, with 17 bases left between them. The germline gives CDR1 MNHNS, CDR2 SASEGT. The CDR3 sequence: CASSALMEGSSTDTQYF. As DNA, the CDR3 is TGTGCCAGCAGTGCCCTTATGGAGGGATCTAGCACAGATACGCAGTATTTT.

This clone appeared a few times. The gene calls are TRBV28 and TRBJ1-1; D is uncertain. V was pared by 8 bases and J by 4 bases, with 14 bases between. The V gene's germline CDR1 is MDHEN and CDR2 SYDVKM. The CDR3 runs to 13 residues. CDR3 DNA sequence: TGTGCCAGCGCGTTTGGGGATCTCACTGAAGCTTTCTTT. This codes for CASAFGDLTEAFF.